A single sample is the source of the 15 T cell receptor beta chains below, sequenced in a study of human T cells and chemical hapten exposure. Each CDR3 protein is one row after TCRdb ran MiXCR on the RACE reads. This sample has about 82,000 distinct CDR3 sequences, with around 9.3% found just once. Time point denoted: patch test 2, 6 weeks after DPC sensitization. As to treatment: therapeutic diphenylcyclopropenone sensitization with weekly scalp DPC. Sequencing was performed on whole blood, taken in connection with sensitization to the hapten diphenylcyclopropenone (DPC). Receptors originate from a woman aged 50 to 65 with alopecia areata. Some clones in this sample may be carry-over from other donors' samples.

This clonotype was detected only a few times. CDR3 DNA: TGTGCCAGCAGGCGGACTAGCTGGTCTTCAGGCGAGCAGTTCTTC. Amino acids: CASRRTSWSSGEQFF. V usage is TRBV28 and J usage is TRBJ2-1; 8 bases are a match to TRBD2. This CDR3 has 15 amino acids. The V gene end was trimmed by 6 bases and the J gene end by 10 bases; junction bases not matched to a gene: 14. Germline CDR1 and CDR2: MDHEN and SYDVKM.

The sample holds many counts of this clonotype. The J gene is TRBJ2-6, the V gene TRBV18; maybe TRBD1 (5 bases). CDR1 is KGHSH and CDR2 is LQKENI in the germline V gene. The CDR3 is made up of 17 amino acids. Trimming shortened V by 3 bases and J by 0 bases, and 12 bases separated the two germline ends. This CDR3 is CASSPRQLVSGANVLTF. CDR3 coding DNA: TGTGCCAGCTCACCGCGACAGCTCGTCTCTGGGGCCAACGTCCTGACTTTC.

The CDR3 protein is CASRADGPYEQYF. CDR3 DNA sequence: TGTGCCAGCAGGGCGGACGGCCCCTACGAGCAGTACTTC. J is TRBJ2-7 and V is TRBV2; D is unresolved. The CDR3 has 13 amino acids. The germline CDR1 and CDR2 sequences are SNHLY and FYNNEI. The V and J ends lost 6 bases and 2 bases respectively, with 11 bases between them.

In this sample, this clonotype turned up many times. The chain recombines TRBV7-9 with TRBJ2-1; D is perhaps TRBD1 or TRBD2 (7 bases each). Deletions cut 10 bases from V and 2 bases from J, with 15 bases between. Germline V lookup: CDR1 SEHNR, CDR2 FQNEAQ (reference sequence). This CDR3 region has 14 residues. This CDR3 is CATSRGGPYNEQFF. CDR3 coding DNA: TGTGCCACCTCCAGGGGGGGCCCCTACAATGAGCAGTTCTTC.

This chain connects TRBV28 to TRBJ2-5; D gene ambiguous. Trimming removed 3 bases from V and 2 bases from J, with 7 bases in between. This CDR3 is 13 amino acids long. Germline V CDR1 and CDR2: MDHEN, SYDVKM. The DNA of the CDR3 is TGTGCCAGCAGTTTTCGAGCTCAAGAGACCCAGTACTTC. It is translated as CASSFRAQETQYF. Using reference TRBV28 and TRBJ2-5 for the parts outside the CDR3, the full variable domain is DVKVTQSSRYLVKRTGEKVFLECVQDMDHENMFWYRQDPGLGLRLIYFSYDVKMKEKGDIPEGYSVSREKKERFSLILESASTNQTSMYLCASSFRAQETQYFGPGTRLLVL.

At least ten counts were recorded for this clonotype. The chain recombines TRBV20-1 with TRBJ2-7, with 11 bases identical to TRBD2. With 3 bases clipped from V and 2 bases from J, the junction kept 6 bases outside the gene matches. Germline values: CDR1 DFQATT, CDR2 SNEGSKA (reference sequence). CDR3 size: 15 residues. CDR3 nucleotide sequence: TGCAGTGCTAGTGTCCTAGCGGGGGGTGCCTACGAGCAGTACTTC. Translated: CSASVLAGGAYEQYF.

This clonotype was counted many times. The J gene is TRBJ2-6, the V gene TRBV6-5; D might be TRBD1 or TRBD2, each matching 5 bases. Trimming took off 6 bases at V and 0 bases at J, with 15 bases between the two ends. The CDR3 has 17 residues. CDR1 MNHEY and CDR2 SVGAGI come from the germline V gene. CDR3 sequence: CASSDALGVSGANVLTF. The DNA of the CDR3 is TGTGCCAGCAGCGACGCACTGGGGGTCTCTGGGGCCAACGTCCTGACTTTC.

This rearrangement joins TRBV7-6 to TRBJ2-2, with unresolved D. This CDR3 has 16 residues. Germline CDR1 reads SGHVS; CDR2 reads FNYEAQ. V dropped 0 bases and J dropped 5 bases, with 13 bases sitting between them. CDR3 protein: CASSLAEVVRTGELFF. The CDR3 DNA sequence: TGTGCCAGCAGCTTAGCCGAAGTCGTCAGGACCGGGGAGCTGTTTTTT.

This clonotype was seen repeatedly, ten times or more. The J gene is TRBJ2-5, the V gene TRBV3-1, with no clear D. Germline lookup yields CDR1 LGHDT and CDR2 YNNKEL (reference sequence). The CDR3 is 12 amino acids. V was pared by 2 bases and J by 1 base, with 2 bases between. This CDR3 is CASSQTQETQYF. The CDR3 nucleotides read TGTGCCAGCAGCCAAACCCAAGAGACCCAGTACTTC.

This clonotype appeared many times. The chain employs TRBV7-2 and TRBJ1-2; 10 bases are a match to TRBD1. The CDR3 runs to 16 residues. Trimming cost V 6 bases and J 4 bases; bases outside gene matches: 11. The V gene's germline CDR1 is SGHTA and CDR2 FQGNSA. The CDR3 nucleotides read TGTGCCAGCAGTCAAGGCGGGACAGGGGAGTTCTATGGCTACACCTTC. Amino acid sequence: CASSQGGTGEFYGYTF. The whole variable domain, filled in from reference TRBV7-2 and TRBJ1-2, reads GAGVSQSPSNKVTEKGKDVELRCDPISGHTALYWYRQSLGQGLEFLIYFQGNSAPDKSGLPSDRFSAERTGGSVSTLTIQRTQQEDSAVYLCASSQGGTGEFYGYTFGSGTRLTVV.

This clonotype was picked up a small number of times. The V gene is TRBV20-1, the J gene TRBJ2-7; D is unresolved. Per germline, CDR1 DFQATT and CDR2 SNEGSKA (reference sequence). V lost 6 bases, J lost 9 bases, and 15 bases lay in between. This CDR3 region has 11 residues. The CDR3 here is CSATDPRRQYF. The CDR3 DNA reads TGCAGTGCGACTGACCCACGACGGCAGTACTTC.

The chain is built from TRBV29-1 and TRBJ2-2, with TRBD1 as a possible D gene (6 bases). Trimming removed 6 bases from V and 1 base from J, with 9 bases in between. The length of the CDR3 is 13 residues. Germline V gene lookup returns CDR1 SQVTM and CDR2 ANQGSEA. CDR3 region: CSVRDKNTGELFF. The DNA of the CDR3 is TGCAGCGTCCGGGACAAGAACACCGGGGAGCTGTTTTTT.

This clonotype was detected only a few times. This chain links TRBV2 with TRBJ1-2, with a weak D call TRBD1 (5 bases). The germline V gene has CDR1 SNHLY and CDR2 FYNNEI. This CDR3 contains 14 residues. V lost 6 bases and J lost 2, with 13 bases in between. The CDR3 DNA sequence: TGTGCCAGCAGCGCGGGACGGCGAAACTATGGCTACACCTTC. It specifies CASSAGRRNYGYTF.

This clonotype was counted a few times. This rearrangement joins TRBV7-9 to TRBJ1-4, with 8 bases that match TRBD1. The CDR3 length is 14 residues. The J segment lost 8 bases and the V segment lost 4 bases, leaving 6 bases of the junction unmatched. Per the germline V gene, CDR1 is SEHNR and CDR2 is FQNEAQ (reference sequence). In DNA, the CDR3 is TGTGCCAGCAGCTCATCGGACAGGGCGGAAAAACTGTTTTTT. Its protein product is CASSSSDRAEKLFF.

This clonotype was recorded at least ten times. The rearrangement uses TRBV9 and TRBJ2-1; TRBD2 matches 14 bases. Unmatched junction bases numbered 2, after V lost 3 bases and J lost 6 bases. CDR1 is SGDLS and CDR2 is YYNGEE in the germline V gene. The CDR3 is made up of 15 amino acids. The CDR3 is CASSGLAGGGNEQFF. In DNA, the CDR3 is TGTGCCAGCAGCGGACTAGCGGGAGGGGGCAATGAGCAGTTCTTC.